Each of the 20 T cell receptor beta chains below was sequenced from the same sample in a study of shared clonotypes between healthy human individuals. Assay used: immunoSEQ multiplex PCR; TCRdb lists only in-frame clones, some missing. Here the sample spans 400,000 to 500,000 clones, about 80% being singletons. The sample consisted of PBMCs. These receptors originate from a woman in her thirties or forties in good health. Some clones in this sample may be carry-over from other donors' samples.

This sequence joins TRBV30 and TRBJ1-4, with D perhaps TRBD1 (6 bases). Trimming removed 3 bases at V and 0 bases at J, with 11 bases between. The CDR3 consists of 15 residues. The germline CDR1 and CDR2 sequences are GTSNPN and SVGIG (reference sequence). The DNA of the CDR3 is TGTGCCTGGAGCACAGGGATCGCAACTAATGAAAAACTGTTTTTT. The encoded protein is CAWSTGIATNEKLFF. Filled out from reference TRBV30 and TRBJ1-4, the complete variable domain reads SQTIHQWPATLVQPVGSPLSLECTVEGTSNPNLYWYRQAAGRGLQLLFYSVGIGQISSEVPQNLSASRPQDRQFILSSKKLLLSDSGFYLCAWSTGIATNEKLFFGSGTQLSVL.

The CDR3 DNA reads TGTGCCAGCAGTAGGGACCGGACCTCCTACGAGCAGTACTTC. It translates to CASSRDRTSYEQYF. The chain is built from TRBV6-4 and TRBJ2-7; D assignment may be TRBD1 or TRBD2 (5 bases each). The CDR3 has 14 amino acids. Germline CDR1 and CDR2: MRHNA and SNTAGT. V shed 5 bases and J shed 0 bases, with 11 bases lying between them.

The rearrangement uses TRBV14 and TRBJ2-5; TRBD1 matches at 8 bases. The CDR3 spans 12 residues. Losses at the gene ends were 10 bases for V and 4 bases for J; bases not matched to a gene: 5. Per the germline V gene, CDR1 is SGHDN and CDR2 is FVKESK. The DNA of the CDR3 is TGTGCCAACGGACAGGGTCGAGAGACCCAGTACTTC. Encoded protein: CANGQGRETQYF.

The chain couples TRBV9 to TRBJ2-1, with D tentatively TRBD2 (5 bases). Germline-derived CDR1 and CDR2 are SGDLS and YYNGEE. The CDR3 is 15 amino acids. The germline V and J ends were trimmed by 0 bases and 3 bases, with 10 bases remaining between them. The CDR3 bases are TGTGCCAGCAGCGTAGTCGGGGAGTACTACAATGAGCAGTTCTTC. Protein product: CASSVVGEYYNEQFF.

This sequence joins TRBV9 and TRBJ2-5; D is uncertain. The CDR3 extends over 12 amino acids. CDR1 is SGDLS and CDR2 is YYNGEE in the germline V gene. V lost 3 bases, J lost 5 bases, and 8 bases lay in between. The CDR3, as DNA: TGTGCCAGCAGCGCCGATACGGAGACCCAGTACTTC. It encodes CASSADTETQYF. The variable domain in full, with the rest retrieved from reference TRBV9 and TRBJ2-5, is DSGVTQTPKHLITATGQRVTLRCSPRSGDLSVYWYQQSLDQGLQFLIQYYNGEERAKGNILERFSAQQFPDLHSELNLSSLELGDSALYFCASSADTETQYFGPGTRLLVL.

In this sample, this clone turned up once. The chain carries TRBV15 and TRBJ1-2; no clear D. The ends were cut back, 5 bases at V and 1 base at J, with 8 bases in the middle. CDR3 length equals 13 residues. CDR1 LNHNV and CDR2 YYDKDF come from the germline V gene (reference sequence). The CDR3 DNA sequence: TGTGCCACCAGCCAGGCGGATAACTATGGCTACACCTTC. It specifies CATSQADNYGYTF.

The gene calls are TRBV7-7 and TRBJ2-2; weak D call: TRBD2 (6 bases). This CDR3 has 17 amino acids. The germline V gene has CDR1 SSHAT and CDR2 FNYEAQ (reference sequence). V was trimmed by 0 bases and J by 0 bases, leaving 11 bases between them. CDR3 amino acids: CASSLAGSGPNTGELFF. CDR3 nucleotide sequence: TGTGCCAGCAGCTTAGCGGGCAGCGGGCCGAACACCGGGGAGCTGTTTTTT.

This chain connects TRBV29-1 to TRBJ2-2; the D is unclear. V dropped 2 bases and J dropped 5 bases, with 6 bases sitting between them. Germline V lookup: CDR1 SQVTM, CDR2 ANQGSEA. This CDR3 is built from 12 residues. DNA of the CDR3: TGCAGCGTTGAAAAAGGGACCGGGGAGCTGTTTTTT. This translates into CSVEKGTGELFF.

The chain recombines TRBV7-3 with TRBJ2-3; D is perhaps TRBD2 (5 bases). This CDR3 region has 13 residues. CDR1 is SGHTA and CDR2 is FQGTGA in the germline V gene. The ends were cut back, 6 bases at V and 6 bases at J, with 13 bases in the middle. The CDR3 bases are TGTGCCAGCAGGCTGTGGAGGCCGGATACGCAGTATTTT. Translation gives CASRLWRPDTQYF.

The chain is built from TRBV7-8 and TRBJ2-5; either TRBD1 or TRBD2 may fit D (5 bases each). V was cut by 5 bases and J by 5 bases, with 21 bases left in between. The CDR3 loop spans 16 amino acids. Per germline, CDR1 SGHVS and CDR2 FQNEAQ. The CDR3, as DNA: TGTGCCAGCAGCCGCCAACCTGGGTATGGGGACGAGACCCAGTACTTC. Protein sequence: CASSRQPGYGDETQYF.

The CDR3 sequence: CASKVGRRFTGELFF. In DNA form, the CDR3 reads TGTGCCAGTAAGGTTGGGAGAAGATTCACCGGGGAGCTGTTTTTT. The genes are TRBV19 and TRBJ2-2, with D perhaps matching TRBD2 (5 bases). The germline V gene has CDR1 LNHDA and CDR2 SQIVND (reference sequence). V dropped 7 bases and J dropped 4 bases, with 16 bases sitting between them. This CDR3 comprises 15 residues.

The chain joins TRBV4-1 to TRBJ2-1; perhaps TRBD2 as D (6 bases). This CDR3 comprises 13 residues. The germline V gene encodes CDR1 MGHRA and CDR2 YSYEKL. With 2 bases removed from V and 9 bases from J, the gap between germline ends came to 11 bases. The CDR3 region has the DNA TGCGCCAGCAGCCAAATTGCGGGAAGTGAGCAGTTCTTC. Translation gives CASSQIAGSEQFF.

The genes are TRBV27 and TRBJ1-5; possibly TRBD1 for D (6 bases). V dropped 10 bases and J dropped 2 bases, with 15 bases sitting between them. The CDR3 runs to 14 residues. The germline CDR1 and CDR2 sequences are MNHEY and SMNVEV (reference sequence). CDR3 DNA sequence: TGTGCCACCGGTGGGGGGCGAGGCAATCAGCCCCAGCATTTT. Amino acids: CATGGGRGNQPQHF.

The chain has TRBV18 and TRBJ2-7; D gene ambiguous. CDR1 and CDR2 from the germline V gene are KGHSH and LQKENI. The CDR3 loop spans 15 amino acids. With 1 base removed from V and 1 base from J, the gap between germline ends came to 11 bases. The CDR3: CASSPRLSASYEQYF. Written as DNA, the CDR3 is TGTGCCAGCTCACCACGGTTGAGCGCTTCCTACGAGCAGTACTTC.

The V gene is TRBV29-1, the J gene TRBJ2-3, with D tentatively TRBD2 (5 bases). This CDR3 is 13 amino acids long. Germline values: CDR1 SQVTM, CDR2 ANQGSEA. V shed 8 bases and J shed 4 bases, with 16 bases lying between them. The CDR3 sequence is CSFTISGADTQYF. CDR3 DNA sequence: TGCAGCTTCACTATCTCCGGGGCAGATACGCAGTATTTT.

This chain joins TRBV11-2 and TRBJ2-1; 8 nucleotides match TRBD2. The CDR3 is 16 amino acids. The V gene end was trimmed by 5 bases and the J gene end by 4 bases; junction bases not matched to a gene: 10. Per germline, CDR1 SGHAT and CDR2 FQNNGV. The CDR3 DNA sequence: TGTGCCAGCAGCCTAGCCCAGCGGGAGAGATACAATGAGCAGTTCTTC. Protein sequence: CASSLAQRERYNEQFF.

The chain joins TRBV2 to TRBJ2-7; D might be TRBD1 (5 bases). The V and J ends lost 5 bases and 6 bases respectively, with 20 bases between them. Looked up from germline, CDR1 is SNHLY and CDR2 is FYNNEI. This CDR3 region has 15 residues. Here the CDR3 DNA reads TGTGCCAGCAGTTCGACGGACCGAGTGGGGCTCGAGCAGTACTTC. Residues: CASSSTDRVGLEQYF.

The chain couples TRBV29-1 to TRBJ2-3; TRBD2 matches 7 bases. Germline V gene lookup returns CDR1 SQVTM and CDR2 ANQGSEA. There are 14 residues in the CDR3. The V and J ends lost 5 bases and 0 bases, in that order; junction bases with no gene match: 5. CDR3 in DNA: TGCAGCGTTCGGCCTAGCGGAAGCACAGATACGCAGTATTTT. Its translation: CSVRPSGSTDTQYF.

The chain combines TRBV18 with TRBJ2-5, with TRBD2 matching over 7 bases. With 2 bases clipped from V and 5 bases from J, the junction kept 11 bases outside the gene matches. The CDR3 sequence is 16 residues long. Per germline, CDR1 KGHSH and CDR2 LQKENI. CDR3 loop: CASSPFSGGGEETQYF. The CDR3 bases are TGTGCCAGCTCACCATTTTCCGGCGGGGGAGAGGAGACCCAGTACTTC.

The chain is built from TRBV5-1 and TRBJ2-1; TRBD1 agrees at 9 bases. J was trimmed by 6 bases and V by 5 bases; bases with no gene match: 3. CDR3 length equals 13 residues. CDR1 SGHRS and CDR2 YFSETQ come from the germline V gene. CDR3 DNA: TGCGCCAGCAGACCGGACAGGGGCAATGAGCAGTTCTTC. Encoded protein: CASRPDRGNEQFF.